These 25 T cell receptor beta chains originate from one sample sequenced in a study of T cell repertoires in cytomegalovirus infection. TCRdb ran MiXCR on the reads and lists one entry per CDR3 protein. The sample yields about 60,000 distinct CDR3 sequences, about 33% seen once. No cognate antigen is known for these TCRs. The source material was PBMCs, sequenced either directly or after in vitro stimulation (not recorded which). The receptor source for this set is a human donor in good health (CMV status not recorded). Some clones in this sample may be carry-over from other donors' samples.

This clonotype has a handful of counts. This CDR3 reads CASTGRGGETQYF. DNA for the CDR3: TGTGCCAGTACTGGGAGAGGAGGAGAGACCCAGTACTTC. The chain combines TRBV19 with TRBJ2-5, with D perhaps TRBD2 (5 bases). The CDR3 is made up of 13 amino acids. The germline CDR1 and CDR2 sequences are LNHDA and SQIVND (reference sequence). V was pared by 7 bases and J by 4 bases, with 13 bases between.

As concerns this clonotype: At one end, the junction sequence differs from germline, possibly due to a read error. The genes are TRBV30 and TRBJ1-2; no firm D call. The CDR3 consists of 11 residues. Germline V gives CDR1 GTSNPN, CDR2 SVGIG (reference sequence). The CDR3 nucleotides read TGTTCCTGGAACGATAACTATGGCTACACCTTC. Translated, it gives CSWNDNYGYTF.

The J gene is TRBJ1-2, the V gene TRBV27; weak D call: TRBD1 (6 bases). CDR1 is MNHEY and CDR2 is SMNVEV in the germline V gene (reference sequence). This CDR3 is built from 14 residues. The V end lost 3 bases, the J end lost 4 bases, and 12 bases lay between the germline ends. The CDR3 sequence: CASSFGQGTYGYTF. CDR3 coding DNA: TGTGCCAGCAGTTTTGGGCAGGGGACCTATGGCTACACCTTC.

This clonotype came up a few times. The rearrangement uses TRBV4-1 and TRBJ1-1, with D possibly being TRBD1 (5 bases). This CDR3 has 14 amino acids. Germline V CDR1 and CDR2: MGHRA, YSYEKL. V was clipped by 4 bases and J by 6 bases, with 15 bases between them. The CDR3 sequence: CASSPPSGGAEAFF. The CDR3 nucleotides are TGCGCCAGCAGCCCGCCGTCAGGAGGGGCTGAAGCTTTCTTT.

The DNA for the CDR3 is TGCAGTGCTAGATGGACTAGCGGACCCACCGGGGAGCTGTTTTTT. Protein sequence: CSARWTSGPTGELFF. This sequence joins TRBV20-1 and TRBJ2-2, with 10 bases fitting TRBD2. The V gene end was trimmed by 2 bases and the J gene end by 4 bases; junction bases not matched to a gene: 4. Germline lookup yields CDR1 DFQATT and CDR2 SNEGSKA (reference sequence). The CDR3 extends over 15 amino acids.

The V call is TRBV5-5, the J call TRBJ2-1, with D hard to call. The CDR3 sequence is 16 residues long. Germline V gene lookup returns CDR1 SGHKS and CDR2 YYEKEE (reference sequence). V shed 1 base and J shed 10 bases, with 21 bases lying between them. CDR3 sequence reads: CASSLTGRSRQLEQFF. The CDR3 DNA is TGTGCCAGCAGCTTGACCGGACGGTCTCGTCAATTGGAGCAGTTCTTC.

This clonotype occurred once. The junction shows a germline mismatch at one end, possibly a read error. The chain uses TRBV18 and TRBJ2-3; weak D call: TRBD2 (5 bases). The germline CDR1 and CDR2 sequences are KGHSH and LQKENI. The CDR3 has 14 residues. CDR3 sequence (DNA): TGTGCCAGCTCACCAGTGGCTAGCACAGATGCGCAGTATTTT. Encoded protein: CASSPVASTDAQYF.

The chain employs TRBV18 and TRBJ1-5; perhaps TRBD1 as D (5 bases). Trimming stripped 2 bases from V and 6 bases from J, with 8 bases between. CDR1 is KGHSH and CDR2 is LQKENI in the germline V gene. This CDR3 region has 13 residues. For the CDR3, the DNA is TGTGCCAGCTCACCAGCGGGGGGTCAGCCCCAGCATTTT. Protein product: CASSPAGGQPQHF.

The CDR3 nucleotides read TGTGCCAGCAGTTACGGGTCAGGCACAGATACGCAGTATTTT. It specifies CASSYGSGTDTQYF. V usage is TRBV6-5 and J usage is TRBJ2-3; D not certain. This CDR3 is 14 amino acids long. Germline V gene lookup returns CDR1 MNHEY and CDR2 SVGAGI. Deletions cut 2 bases from V and 1 base from J, with 7 bases between.

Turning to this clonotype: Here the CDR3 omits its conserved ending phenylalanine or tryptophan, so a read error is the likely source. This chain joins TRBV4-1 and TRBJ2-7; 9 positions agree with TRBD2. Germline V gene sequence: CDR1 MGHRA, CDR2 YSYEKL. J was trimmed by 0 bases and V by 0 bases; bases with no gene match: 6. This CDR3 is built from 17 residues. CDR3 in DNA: TGCGCCAGCAGCCAAGATCAGGCTAGCGGGGACTCCTACGAGCAGTACCTC. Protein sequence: CASSQDQASGDSYEQYL.

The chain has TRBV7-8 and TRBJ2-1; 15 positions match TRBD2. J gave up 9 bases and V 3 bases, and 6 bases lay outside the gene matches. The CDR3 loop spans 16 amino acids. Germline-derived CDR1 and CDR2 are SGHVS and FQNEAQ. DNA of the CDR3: TGTGCCAGCAGCTTGGGGGGGGGACTAGCGGGAGGTGAGCAGTTCTTC. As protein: CASSLGGGLAGGEQFF.

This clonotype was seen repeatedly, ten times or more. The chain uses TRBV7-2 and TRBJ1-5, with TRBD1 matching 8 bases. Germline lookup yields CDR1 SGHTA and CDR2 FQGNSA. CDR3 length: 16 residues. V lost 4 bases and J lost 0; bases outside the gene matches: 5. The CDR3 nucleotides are TGTGCCAGCAGCTACCGGGACAGGAGTAGCAATCAGCCCCAGCATTTT. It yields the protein CASSYRDRSSNQPQHF.

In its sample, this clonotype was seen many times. The chain's CDR3 is CSARDSSYEQYF. The CDR3 nucleotides are TGCAGCGCTCGGGACAGTTCCTACGAGCAGTACTTC. The rearrangement joins TRBV29-1 to TRBJ2-7, with 7 bases aligning to TRBD1. The CDR3 is made up of 12 amino acids. Germline lookup yields CDR1 SQVTM and CDR2 ANQGSEA. Trimming removed 7 bases from V and 1 base from J; junction bases left unmatched: 4.

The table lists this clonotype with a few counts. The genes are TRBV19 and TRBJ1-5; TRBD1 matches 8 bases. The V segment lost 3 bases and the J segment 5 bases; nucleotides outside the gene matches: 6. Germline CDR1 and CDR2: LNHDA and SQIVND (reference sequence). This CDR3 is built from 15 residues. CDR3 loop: CASSIGTGPHQPQHF. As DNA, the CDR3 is TGTGCCAGTAGTATTGGGACAGGTCCCCATCAGCCCCAGCATTTT.

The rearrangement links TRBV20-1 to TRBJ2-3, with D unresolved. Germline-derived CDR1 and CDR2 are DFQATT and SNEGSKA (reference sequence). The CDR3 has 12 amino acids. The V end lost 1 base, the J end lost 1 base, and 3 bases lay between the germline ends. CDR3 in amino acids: CSARAGTDTQYF. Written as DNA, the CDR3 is TGCAGTGCTAGAGCGGGCACAGATACGCAGTATTTT.

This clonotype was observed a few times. The CDR3 protein is CSAPGTGQETQYF. CDR3 nucleotides: TGCAGTGCTCCTGGGACAGGCCAAGAGACCCAGTACTTC. The chain combines TRBV20-1 with TRBJ2-5; 8 positions agree with TRBD1. The CDR3 has 13 amino acids. Germline V gene lookup returns CDR1 DFQATT and CDR2 SNEGSKA (reference sequence). Trimming at V came to 5 bases and at J to 1 base, leaving 3 bases not matched to a gene.

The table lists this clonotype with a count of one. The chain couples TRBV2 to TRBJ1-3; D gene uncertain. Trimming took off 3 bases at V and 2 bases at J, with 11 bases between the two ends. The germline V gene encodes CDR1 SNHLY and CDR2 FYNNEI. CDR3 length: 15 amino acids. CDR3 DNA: TGTGCCAGCAGTGAGCCAGTAAAAACTGGAAACACCATATATTTT. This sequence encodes CASSEPVKTGNTIYF.

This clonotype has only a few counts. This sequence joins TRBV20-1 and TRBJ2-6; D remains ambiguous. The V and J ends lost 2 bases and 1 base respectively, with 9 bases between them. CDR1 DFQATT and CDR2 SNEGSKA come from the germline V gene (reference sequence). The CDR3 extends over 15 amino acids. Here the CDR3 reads CSARHAPSGANVLTF. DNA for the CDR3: TGCAGTGCTAGACACGCCCCATCTGGGGCCAACGTCCTGACTTTC.

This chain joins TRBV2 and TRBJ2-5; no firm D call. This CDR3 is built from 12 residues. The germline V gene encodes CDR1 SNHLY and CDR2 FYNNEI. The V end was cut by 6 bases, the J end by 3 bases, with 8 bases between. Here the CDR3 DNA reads TGTGCCAGCAGAGACCTTGAAGAGACCCAGTACTTC. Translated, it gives CASRDLEETQYF. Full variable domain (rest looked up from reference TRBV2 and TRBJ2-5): EPEVTQTPSHQVTQMGQEVILRCVPISNHLYFYWYRQILGQKVEFLVSFYNNEISEKSEIFDDQFSVERPDGSNFTLKIRSTKLEDSAMYFCASRDLEETQYFGPGTRLLVL.

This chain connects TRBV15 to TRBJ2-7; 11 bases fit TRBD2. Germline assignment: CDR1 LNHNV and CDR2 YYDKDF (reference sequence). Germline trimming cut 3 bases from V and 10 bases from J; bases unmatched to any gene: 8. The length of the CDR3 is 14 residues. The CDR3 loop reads CATSRTSGISEQYF. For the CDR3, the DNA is TGTGCCACCAGCAGGACTAGCGGGATCAGCGAACAGTACTTC.

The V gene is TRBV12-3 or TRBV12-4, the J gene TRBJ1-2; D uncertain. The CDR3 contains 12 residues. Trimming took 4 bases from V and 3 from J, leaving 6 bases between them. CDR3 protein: CASSWADYGYTF. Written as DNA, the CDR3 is TGTGCCAGCAGTTGGGCAGACTATGGCTACACCTTC.

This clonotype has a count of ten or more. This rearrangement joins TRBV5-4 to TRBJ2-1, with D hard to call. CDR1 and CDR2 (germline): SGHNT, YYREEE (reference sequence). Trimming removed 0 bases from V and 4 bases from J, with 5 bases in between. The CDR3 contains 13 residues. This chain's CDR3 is CASSLVGYNEQFF. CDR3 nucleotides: TGTGCCAGCAGCTTGGTGGGGTACAATGAGCAGTTCTTC.

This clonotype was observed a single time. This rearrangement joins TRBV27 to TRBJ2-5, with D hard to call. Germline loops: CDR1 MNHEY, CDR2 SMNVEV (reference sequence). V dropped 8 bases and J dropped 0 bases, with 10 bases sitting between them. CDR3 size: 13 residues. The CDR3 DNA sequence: TGTGCCAGCCGACCAGTAGACCAAGAGACCCAGTACTTC. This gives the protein CASRPVDQETQYF.

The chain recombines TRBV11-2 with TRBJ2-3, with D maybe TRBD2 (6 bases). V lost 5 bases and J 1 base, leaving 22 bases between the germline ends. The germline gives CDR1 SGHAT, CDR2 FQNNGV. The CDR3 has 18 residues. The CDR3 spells CASSPGDRVGRRTDTQYF. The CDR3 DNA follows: TGTGCCAGCAGCCCGGGGGACCGAGTTGGGCGACGCACAGATACGCAGTATTTT.

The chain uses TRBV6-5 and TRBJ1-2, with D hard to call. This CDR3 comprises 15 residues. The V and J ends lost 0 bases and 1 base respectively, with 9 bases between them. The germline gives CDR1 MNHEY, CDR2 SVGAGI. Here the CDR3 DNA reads TGTGCCAGCAGTTACTCGTTCCTTGGTAACTATGGCTACACCTTC. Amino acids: CASSYSFLGNYGYTF.